These T cell receptor beta chains were read from a single sample in a study of blood T cell repertoires in COVID-19. Produced via immunoSEQ multiplex PCR; TCRdb's table is partial and in-frame only. Of fewer than 250,000 clones listed, 70% to 90% are singletons. Sequences were obtained from PBMCs or T cells enriched from blood (not recorded which). All receptors come from a man in his forties or fifties who had been exposed to COVID-19. Each CDR3 is given with its conserved first and last residue. The D gene is left open where the match is weak. The size field is filled for only some rows; it gives once, few, many or a size class.

v_gene	j_gene	abundance	d_gene	CDR3nt	CDR3aa
TRBV21-1	TRBJ1-2	few	.	TGTGCCAGCAGCCCCTCCCGCGACAGGAGCTATGGCTACACCTTC	CASSPSRDRSYGYTF
TRBV25-1	TRBJ1-1	.	TRBD1	TGTGCCAGCAGTGAATTTCCAGGGGGTGAAGCTTTCTTT	CASSEFPGGEAFF
TRBV28	TRBJ1-1	.	.	TGTGCCAGCATTCCTCCAGGGAGGTTGTCTCGAGCTTTCTTT	CASIPPGRLSRAFF
TRBV5-1	TRBJ2-3	.	TRBD1	TGCGCCAGCAGCTTTGGGACAGTCACAGATACGCAGTATTTT	CASSFGTVTDTQYF
TRBV30	TRBJ1-4	once	.	TGTGCCTGGAGTGTGTCCCGCGGGGGCAAACGTGAAAAACTGTTTTTT	CAWSVSRGGKREKLFF
TRBV9	TRBJ2-1	.	TRBD2	TGTGCCAGCAGCGTAGGGGGCGGGAGGGCCTATAATGAGCAGTTCTTC	CASSVGGGRAYNEQFF
TRBV9	TRBJ2-5	.	TRBD2	TGTGCCAGCAGTGAAGAACAGCGGGGCTTAGGGTACCAAGAGACCCAGTACTTC	CASSEEQRGLGYQETQYF
TRBV29-1	TRBJ2-5	.	TRBD2	TGCAGCGGGCTGACTAGCGCATTTTTCCAAGAGACCCAGTACTTC	CSGLTSAFFQETQYF
TRBV6-5	TRBJ1-6	.	TRBD1	TGTGCCAGCAGTTACACCGGGACAGGGAATTCACCCCTCCACTTT	CASSYTGTGNSPLHF
TRBV7-9	TRBJ2-2	.	.	TGTGCCAGCAAGACTATAGAAGGTCTTGCCGGGGAGCTGTTTTTT	CASKTIEGLAGELFF
TRBV3-1/TRBV3-2	TRBJ1-5	.	TRBD1	TGTGCCAGCAGCCTAACAGGGGGAGGGGGTGGCAATCAGCCCCAGCATTTT	CASSLTGGGGGNQPQHF
TRBV27	TRBJ1-1	.	.	TGTGCCAGCAGAGAAAGGGGGTCTGAAGCTTTCTTT	CASRERGSEAFF
TRBV18	TRBJ1-2	.	.	TGTGCCAGCTCACCCCCCGGTTCGGTCAGGGTTCGTGGCTACACCTTC	CASSPPGSVRVRGYTF
TRBV28	TRBJ2-1	.	.	TGTGCCAGCAGTTTAAGAGGGGGGGTGAGCAATGAGCAGTTCTTC	CASSLRGGVSNEQFF
TRBV7-2	TRBJ2-5	.	TRBD2	TGTGCCAGCAGCTTAGCCCCTAGCGGGGGGGGCATTGAGGAGACCCAGTACTTC	CASSLAPSGGGIEETQYF
TRBV5-1	TRBJ2-5	.	TRBD2	TGCGCCAGCAGCTGGGGCGGGGGGCAAGAGACCCAGTACTTC	CASSWGGGQETQYF
TRBV7-3	TRBJ2-5	.	.	TGTGCCAGCAGCCGCAGCGGCCAAGAGACCCAGTACTTC	CASSRSGQETQYF
TRBV18	TRBJ1-1	.	TRBD1	TGTGCCAGCTCACCCCCGACAGGGGCCTTTTTGAACACTGAAGCTTTCTTT	CASSPPTGAFLNTEAFF
TRBV11-3	TRBJ1-6	.	TRBD1	TGTGCCAGCAGCGGAAGCCCCGGGACAGCCTATAATTCACCCCTCCACTTT	CASSGSPGTAYNSPLHF
TRBV12-5	TRBJ2-1	.	TRBD2	TGTGCTAGTGGGGTAGCGGGAGGTGGGAATGAGCAGTTCTTC	CASGVAGGGNEQFF